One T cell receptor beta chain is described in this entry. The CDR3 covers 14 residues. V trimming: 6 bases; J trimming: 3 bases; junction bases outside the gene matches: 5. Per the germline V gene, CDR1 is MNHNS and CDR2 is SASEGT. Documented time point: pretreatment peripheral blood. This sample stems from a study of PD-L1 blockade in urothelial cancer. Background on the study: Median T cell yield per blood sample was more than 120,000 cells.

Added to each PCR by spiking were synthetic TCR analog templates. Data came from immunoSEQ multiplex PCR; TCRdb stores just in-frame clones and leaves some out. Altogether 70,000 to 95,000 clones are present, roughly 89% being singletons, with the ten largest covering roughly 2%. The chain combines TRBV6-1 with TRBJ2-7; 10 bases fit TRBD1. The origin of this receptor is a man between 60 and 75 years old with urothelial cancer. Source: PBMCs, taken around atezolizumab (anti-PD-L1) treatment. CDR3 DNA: TGTGCCAGCAGCAGGGGACAGGGGCTCTACGAGCAGTACTTC. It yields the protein CASSRGQGLYEQYF.